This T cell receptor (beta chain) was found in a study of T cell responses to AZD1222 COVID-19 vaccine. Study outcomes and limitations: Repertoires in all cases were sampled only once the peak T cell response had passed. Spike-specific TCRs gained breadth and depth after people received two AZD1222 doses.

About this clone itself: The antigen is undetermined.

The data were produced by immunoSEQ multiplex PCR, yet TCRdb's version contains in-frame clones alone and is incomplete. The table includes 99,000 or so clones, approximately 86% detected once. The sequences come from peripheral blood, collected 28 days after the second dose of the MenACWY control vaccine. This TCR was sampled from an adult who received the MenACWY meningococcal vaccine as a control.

CDR3 region: CATSLGLTQYF. CDR3 in DNA: TGTGCCACCAGTCTTGGACTCACCCAGTACTTC. This chain uses TRBV24-1 with TRBJ2-7; D may be TRBD2 (5 bases). V was trimmed by 6 bases and J by 10 bases, leaving 12 bases between them. The CDR3 consists of 11 residues. Germline V lookup: CDR1 KGHDR, CDR2 SFDVKD.